This T cell receptor (beta chain) was identified in a study of blood T cell repertoires in COVID-19. About the research overall: Material from acute and convalescent COVID-19 was sourced from the United States, Italy and Spain. The cDNA or gDNA used as material had been derived from T cells, B-cell-depleted T cells, or PBMCs.

Original processing notes: Amplification of reference gene primers was used by the study to estimate nucleated cell counts. Some clones are missing from TCRdb's copy, which holds only in-frame ones; the method was immunoSEQ multiplex PCR. V, J and clone size are those of that table, while D and trimming were read from the DNA. Of 200,000 or so clones in the sample, 80% to 90% were seen once. The CDR3 is made up of 11 amino acids. Regarding this clone: An end of the junction differs from the germline gene, which may be a read error.

The sequence was collected from a woman in her 50s with acute or convalescent COVID-19. This chain uses TRBV12-3 or TRBV12-4 with TRBJ2-7; TRBD2 matches 7 bases. The sequenced material came from peripheral blood. CDR3 in DNA: TGTGCCAGCAGTTTAGGCGCGGGAGCGCACTTC. This gives the protein CASSLGAGAHF.